This T cell receptor (beta chain) is drawn from a study of shared clonotypes between healthy human individuals. The study, taken as a whole, reports: In general, naive subsets displayed greater estimated richness than memory subsets did. Among donors, clonotype sharing was expected to be affected by sequencing depth.

Donors comprised healthy HIV-negative adults lacking recent acute infections or vaccinations. Trimming took off 4 bases at V and 13 bases at J, with 22 bases between the two ends. From germline, CDR1 is GTSNPN and CDR2 SVGIG (reference sequence). This CDR3 is 13 amino acids long. Sorted-subset replicate PCR reactions were performed with around 200 ng DNA, corresponding to tens of thousands of T cell genomes. Measured with immunoSEQ multiplex PCR; TCRdb has only the in-frame clones, and not every one. The table includes about 2 million clones, 85% to 95% detected once. For this clone: The antigen remains unidentified.

The chain uses TRBV30 and TRBJ1-2; perhaps TRBD1 as D (5 bases). Input material: naive CD4+ T cells sorted from blood. Subset denoted: CD45RA+ positively selected. The origin of this receptor is a young man in good health. The CDR3 bases are TGTGCCTGGAAGGACACCGCGCCCCATGGGGGCACCTTC. This translates into CAWKDTAPHGGTF. Full variable domain (missing parts from reference TRBV30 and TRBJ1-2): SQTIHQWPATLVQPVGSPLSLECTVEGTSNPNLYWYRQAAGRGLQLLFYSVGIGQISSEVPQNLSASRPQDRQFILSSKKLLLSDSGFYLCAWKDTAPHGGTFGSGTRLTVV.